These 20 T cell receptor beta chains originate from one sample sequenced in a study of T cell changes during pregnancy in multiple sclerosis (dated by TCRdb to about 2019). The method behind the library was the immunoSEQ multiplex PCR assay. TCRdb stores this immuneACCESS table with in-frame sequences only. Part of the clones is absent; in the studies checked, under half of the shortfall reflects unresolved V genes, and no reason is known for the rest. Here the sample has 30,000 or so clones; just over 90% occur a single time. Clones ranked in the top ten supply around 6.2% of the sample. The specimen comprised CD8+ T cells from peripheral blood mononuclear cells, sampled before pregnancy. The receptors here all came from a female donor with multiple sclerosis, enrolled in a pregnancy study.

J is TRBJ2-7 and V is TRBV19; D is uncertain. Looked up from germline, CDR1 is LNHDA and CDR2 is SQIVND (reference sequence). The V end was cut by 5 bases, the J end by 5 bases, with 16 bases between. The CDR3 is 14 amino acids. As DNA, the CDR3 is TGTGCCAGTAGTCCACGACACACCTCACACGAGCAGTACTTC. It encodes CASSPRHTSHEQYF.

The gene calls are TRBV10-1 and TRBJ2-6; 7 bases fit TRBD1. The CDR3 is 14 residues long. The ends lost 9 bases at V and 2 bases at J; junction bases unmatched: 4. Germline-derived CDR1 and CDR2 are WNHNN and SYGVQD (reference sequence). The CDR3 bases are TGCGCCAGTGCAGGGGGTACTGGGGCCAACGTCCTGACTTTC. Translating gives CASAGGTGANVLTF.

The V call is TRBV13, the J call TRBJ2-3, with D possibly being TRBD2 (6 bases). This CDR3 is 16 amino acids long. V was shortened by 5 bases and J by 3 bases, with 18 bases between the two germline ends. CDR1 is PRHDT and CDR2 is FYEKMQ in the germline V gene (reference sequence). CDR3 nucleotide sequence: TGTGCCAGCAGCGGCCCGGAGGGAGTAAGAACAGATACGCAGTATTTT. Amino acid sequence: CASSGPEGVRTDTQYF.

The rearrangement links TRBV2 to TRBJ2-7; the match to TRBD2 covers 8 bases. CDR3 length equals 14 residues. Losses at the gene ends were 2 bases for V and 3 bases for J; bases not matched to a gene: 3. Looked up from germline, CDR1 is SNHLY and CDR2 is FYNNEI. CDR3 sequence: CASSEIAGNYEQYF. The CDR3 DNA sequence: TGTGCCAGCAGTGAAATAGCGGGAAACTACGAGCAGTACTTC.

The V gene is TRBV7-9, the J gene TRBJ2-2, with D possibly being TRBD2 (6 bases). V was shortened by 5 bases and J by 0 bases, with 16 bases between the two germline ends. Germline CDR1 and CDR2: SEHNR and FQNEAQ (reference sequence). The CDR3 runs 17 residues. The CDR3 bases are TGTGCCAGCAGCAACCCATTGGGACTTACGAACACCGGGGAGCTGTTTTTT. Translated, it gives CASSNPLGLTNTGELFF.

The J gene is TRBJ2-1, the V gene TRBV4-3; 8 bases are a match to TRBD1. The CDR3 totals 13 residues. Germline trimming cut 4 bases from V and 13 bases from J; bases unmatched to any gene: 9. CDR1 LGHNA and CDR2 YSLEER come from the germline V gene. The CDR3, as DNA: TGCGCCAGCAGCCCAGACGGACAGGGACCTCAGTTCTTC. Protein product: CASSPDGQGPQFF.

This clone came up a few times. V and J are TRBV18 and TRBJ2-1; TRBD2 matches 11 bases. With 3 bases clipped from V and 7 bases from J, the junction kept 23 bases outside the gene matches. This CDR3 region has 21 residues. Germline-derived CDR1 and CDR2 are KGHSH and LQKENI. CDR3 DNA sequence: TGTGCCAGCTCACCTACCAGGGTAGCGGGAGGGCATGGTTTGGACGAGAATGAGCAGTTCTTC. Its protein is CASSPTRVAGGHGLDENEQFF.

The chain links TRBV6-1 to TRBJ2-7; 7 bases map to TRBD1. The CDR3 contains 16 residues. CDR1 is MNHNS, CDR2 SASEGT, per germline. With 4 bases clipped from V and 2 bases from J, the junction kept 11 bases outside the gene matches. CDR3: CASSAPRGGPTYEQYF. Written as DNA, the CDR3 is TGTGCCAGCAGTGCACCCAGAGGGGGCCCGACCTACGAGCAGTACTTC.

V is TRBV5-4 and J is TRBJ2-5; possibly TRBD2 for D (6 bases). Deletions cut 6 bases from V and 6 bases from J, with 24 bases between. Germline-derived CDR1 and CDR2 are SGHNT and YYREEE (reference sequence). This CDR3 has 16 amino acids. In nucleotides, the CDR3 is TGTGCCAGCACTCACGGGGTCGGCGGGGAGTGGAAGACCCAGTACTTC. Its protein is CASTHGVGGEWKTQYF.

This clone came up once. The rearrangement uses TRBV18 and TRBJ2-5, with 9 nucleotides matching TRBD1. From germline, CDR1 is KGHSH and CDR2 LQKENI. Trimming cost V 8 bases and J 1 base; bases outside gene matches: 8. This CDR3 region has 15 residues. In DNA form, the CDR3 reads TGTGCCAGCGCAACCGGGACAGGGCTCCAAGAGACCCAGTACTTC. It codes for CASATGTGLQETQYF.

The chain combines TRBV5-1 with TRBJ2-2; the match to TRBD2 covers 8 bases. Trimming cost V 4 bases and J 4 bases; bases outside gene matches: 9. The CDR3 runs 16 residues. Germline CDR1 SGHRS, CDR2 YFSETQ. The CDR3 loop reads CASSPPGLGTTGELFF. CDR3 nucleotides: TGCGCCAGCAGCCCGCCGGGACTAGGGACCACCGGGGAGCTGTTTTTT.

This clone has just one count. The rearrangement uses TRBV4-3 and TRBJ2-7; 12 bases line up with TRBD2. The junction had 1 base not matched to a gene; V was cut back by 2 bases and J by 2 bases. The CDR3 is made up of 15 amino acids. From germline, CDR1 is LGHNA and CDR2 YSLEER. CDR3 sequence: CASSQTSGGPYEQYF. The DNA for the CDR3 is TGCGCCAGCAGCCAAACTAGCGGGGGGCCCTACGAGCAGTACTTC.

This rearrangement joins TRBV14 to TRBJ1-1; tentative D call: TRBD1 (6 bases). V was cut by 1 base and J by 8 bases, with 11 bases left in between. The CDR3 runs to 13 residues. Per the germline V gene, CDR1 is SGHDN and CDR2 is FVKESK. As DNA, the CDR3 is TGTGCCAGCAGCCAAGGGGGGCCCATCGAAGCTTTCTTT. This translates into CASSQGGPIEAFF.

As DNA, the CDR3 is TGTGCCAGCTCACCCACGGTACAGGGGCCGTACGAGCAGTACTTC. It codes for CASSPTVQGPYEQYF. The chain couples TRBV18 to TRBJ2-7; 7 bases agree with TRBD1. Germline values: CDR1 KGHSH, CDR2 LQKENI. J was trimmed by 4 bases and V by 3 bases; bases with no gene match: 9. The CDR3 has 15 amino acids.

The chain joins TRBV2 to TRBJ2-1; maybe TRBD1 (5 bases). The V gene's germline CDR1 is SNHLY and CDR2 FYNNEI. The CDR3 runs to 15 residues. Trimming left V 4 bases short and J 3 bases short, with 13 bases between. The CDR3 DNA reads as TGTGCCAGCAGTGGAGAGGACACCTTCTACAATGAGCAGTTCTTC. Protein: CASSGEDTFYNEQFF.

The V gene is TRBV4-3, the J gene TRBJ2-7; the D gene is possibly TRBD1 (6 bases). CDR3 length equals 13 residues. Germline V gene data show CDR1 as LGHNA and CDR2 as YSLEER. The ends were cut back, 0 bases at V and 4 bases at J, with 7 bases in the middle. The CDR3 DNA reads TGCGCCAGCAGCCAAGAAACAGGGTACGAGCAGTACTTC. Protein sequence: CASSQETGYEQYF.

The chain couples TRBV27 to TRBJ2-1, with D perhaps TRBD2 (6 bases). The CDR3 contains 17 residues. Between the trimmed V and J ends, which lost 2 bases and 3 bases, there was a span of 17 bases. Germline values: CDR1 MNHEY, CDR2 SMNVEV (reference sequence). The CDR3 region has the DNA TGTGCCAGCAGTTTAAAACTGGAGGGTAGCGGCTACAATGAGCAGTTCTTC. Its protein product is CASSLKLEGSGYNEQFF.

The chain links TRBV4-3 to TRBJ2-2; D might be TRBD2 (5 bases). The V gene lost 0 bases and the J gene lost 6 bases, with 20 bases spanning the gap. The CDR3 length is 18 residues. Germline CDR1 LGHNA, CDR2 YSLEER. As DNA, the CDR3 is TGCGCCAGCAGCCAAGATATTGGGCTAGGCGGACTTTCCGGGGAGCTGTTTTTT. This codes for CASSQDIGLGGLSGELFF.

This chain links TRBV7-9 with TRBJ2-7; D unresolved. Trimming pared 5 bases from V and 0 bases from J, leaving 8 bases between. The CDR3 contains 13 residues. The V gene's germline CDR1 is SEHNR and CDR2 FQNEAQ (reference sequence). The CDR3, as DNA: TGTGCCAGCAGCCCGGGTGGCTCCTACGAGCAGTACTTC. Translation gives CASSPGGSYEQYF.

V is TRBV11-2 and J is TRBJ2-1; D is ambiguous. CDR1 is SGHAT and CDR2 is FQNNGV in the germline V gene. The CDR3 spans 13 residues. Between the trimmed V and J ends, which lost 1 base and 10 bases, there was a span of 11 bases. In nucleotides, the CDR3 is TGTGCCAGCAGCTTAGTCCCAAGTGAGGAGCAGTTCTTC. Amino acids: CASSLVPSEEQFF.